What follows is one T cell receptor (beta chain) and its context. The antigen is not known. The repertoire was sequenced with immunoSEQ multiplex PCR; TCRdb's copy has only in-frame clones and lacks some. The data hold 150,000 or so clones, with about 92% observed a single time. The CDR3 is 14 amino acids. Trimming took off 5 bases at V and 6 bases at J, with 14 bases between the two ends. The germline V gene encodes CDR1 SGHTA and CDR2 FQGNSA. This record comes from a study of T cell responses to AZD1222 COVID-19 vaccine. Study-wide results and limits: Among spike-specific TCRs, nearly half reportedly target unmutated variant regions. With two AZD1222 doses given, Spike-specific TCR breadth and depth both rose. Among vaccine-associated CD4 TCRs, coverage spanned spike, with dominance at 160-218 and 743-854. There were repertoire samples only from the period after the peak T cell response.

The sequence was collected from an adult who received the AZD1222 COVID-19 vaccine. This chain joins TRBV7-2 and TRBJ2-1; D is perhaps TRBD2 (5 bases). The specimen comprised peripheral blood, sampled 28 days after the second AZD1222 dose. The CDR3 DNA follows: TGTGCCAGCAGCCTCGGGGTCTGGCCCAATGAGCAGTTCTTC. Translated, it gives CASSLGVWPNEQFF.